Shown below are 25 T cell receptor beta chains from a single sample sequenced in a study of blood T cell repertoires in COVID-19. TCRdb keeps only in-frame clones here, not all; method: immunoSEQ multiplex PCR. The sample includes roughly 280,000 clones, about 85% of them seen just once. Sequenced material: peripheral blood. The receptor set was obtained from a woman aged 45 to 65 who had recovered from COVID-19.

CDR3 sequence (DNA): TGTGCCAGCAGTTTTGTCGTTGAAAAACTGTTTTTT. Translation gives CASSFVVEKLFF. The chain employs TRBV28 and TRBJ1-4; D is ambiguous. The CDR3 spans 12 residues. Trimming pared 3 bases from V and 7 bases from J, leaving 6 bases between. CDR1 and CDR2 (germline): MDHEN, SYDVKM.

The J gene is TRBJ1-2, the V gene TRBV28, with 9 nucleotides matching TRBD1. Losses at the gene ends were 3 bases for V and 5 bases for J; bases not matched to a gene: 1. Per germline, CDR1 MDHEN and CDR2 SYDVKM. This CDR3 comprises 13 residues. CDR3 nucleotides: TGTGCCAGCAGTTTCGGACAGGGGTATGGCTACACCTTC. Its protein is CASSFGQGYGYTF.

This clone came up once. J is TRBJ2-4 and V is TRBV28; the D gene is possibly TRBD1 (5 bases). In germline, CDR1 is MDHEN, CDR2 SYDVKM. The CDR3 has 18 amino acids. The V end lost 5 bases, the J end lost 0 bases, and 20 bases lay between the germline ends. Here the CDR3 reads CASSRPGRAILAKNIQYF. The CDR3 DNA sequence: TGTGCCAGCAGTCGCCCCGGCAGGGCCATACTAGCCAAAAACATTCAGTACTTC.

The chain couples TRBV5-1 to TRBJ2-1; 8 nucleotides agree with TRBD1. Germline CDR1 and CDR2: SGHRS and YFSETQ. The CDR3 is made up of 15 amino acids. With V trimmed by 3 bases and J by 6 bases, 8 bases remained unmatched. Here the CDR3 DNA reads TGCGCCAGCAGCTCGGCCCTGGACAGGGTCAATGAGCAGTTCTTC. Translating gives CASSSALDRVNEQFF.

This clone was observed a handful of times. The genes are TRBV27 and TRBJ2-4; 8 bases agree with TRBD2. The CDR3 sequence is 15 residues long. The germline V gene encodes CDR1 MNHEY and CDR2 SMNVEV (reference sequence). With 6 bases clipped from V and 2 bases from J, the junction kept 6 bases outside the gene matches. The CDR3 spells CASSRGGDPKNIQYF. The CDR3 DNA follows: TGTGCCAGCAGCCGGGGGGGGGACCCCAAAAACATTCAGTACTTC.

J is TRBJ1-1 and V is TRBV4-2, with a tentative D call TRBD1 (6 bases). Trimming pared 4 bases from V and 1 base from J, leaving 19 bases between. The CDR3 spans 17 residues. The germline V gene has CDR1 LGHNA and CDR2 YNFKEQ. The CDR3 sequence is CASSPLGTQQENTEAFF. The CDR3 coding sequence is TGTGCCAGCAGCCCTCTCGGGACACAACAAGAGAACACTGAAGCTTTCTTT.

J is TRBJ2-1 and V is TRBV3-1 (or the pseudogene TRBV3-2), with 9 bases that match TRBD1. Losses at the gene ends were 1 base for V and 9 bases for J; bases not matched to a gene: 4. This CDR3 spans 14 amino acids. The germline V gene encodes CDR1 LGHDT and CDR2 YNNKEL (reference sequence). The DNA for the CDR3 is TGTGCCAGCAGCCAAGGACAGGGGGTGGGTGAGCAGTTCTTC. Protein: CASSQGQGVGEQFF.

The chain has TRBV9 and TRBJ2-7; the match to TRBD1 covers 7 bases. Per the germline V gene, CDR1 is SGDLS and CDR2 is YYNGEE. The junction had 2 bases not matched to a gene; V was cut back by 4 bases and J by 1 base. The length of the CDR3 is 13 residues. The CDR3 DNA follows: TGTGCCAGCAGCTCGGACAGGTCCTACGAGCAGTACTTC. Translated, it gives CASSSDRSYEQYF.

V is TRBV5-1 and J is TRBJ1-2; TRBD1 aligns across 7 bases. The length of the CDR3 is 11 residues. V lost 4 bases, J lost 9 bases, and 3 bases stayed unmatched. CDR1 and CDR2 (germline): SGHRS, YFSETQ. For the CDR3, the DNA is TGCGCCAGCAGCCCAGGGGGGAGCTACACCTTC. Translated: CASSPGGSYTF.

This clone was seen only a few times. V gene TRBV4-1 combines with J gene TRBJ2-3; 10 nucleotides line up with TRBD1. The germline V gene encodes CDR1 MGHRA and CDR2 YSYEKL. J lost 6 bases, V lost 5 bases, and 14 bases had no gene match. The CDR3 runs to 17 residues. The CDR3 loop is CASSTPSRDRGPDTQYF. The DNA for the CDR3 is TGCGCCAGCAGCACGCCCTCCCGGGACAGGGGACCGGATACGCAGTATTTT.

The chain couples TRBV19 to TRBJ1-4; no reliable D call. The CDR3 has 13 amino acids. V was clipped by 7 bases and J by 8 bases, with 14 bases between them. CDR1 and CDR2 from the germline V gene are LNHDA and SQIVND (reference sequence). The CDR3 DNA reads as TGTGCCAGTACGACCGTCTTCGGGGAAAAACTGTTTTTT. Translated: CASTTVFGEKLFF.

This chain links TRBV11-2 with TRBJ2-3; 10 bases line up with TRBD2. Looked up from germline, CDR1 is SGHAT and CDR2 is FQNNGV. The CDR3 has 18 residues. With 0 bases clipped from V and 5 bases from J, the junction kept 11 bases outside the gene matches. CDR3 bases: TGTGCCAGCAGCTTAGATCTAACTAGCGGGACGTTCGGAGATACGCAGTATTTT. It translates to CASSLDLTSGTFGDTQYF.

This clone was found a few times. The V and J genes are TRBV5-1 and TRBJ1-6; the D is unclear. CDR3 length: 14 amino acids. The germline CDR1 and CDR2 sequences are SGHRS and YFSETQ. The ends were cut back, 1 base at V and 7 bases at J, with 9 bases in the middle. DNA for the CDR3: TGCGCCAGCAGCTTGCTAGAAAGGAATTCACCCCTCCACTTT. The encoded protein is CASSLLERNSPLHF.

The CDR3 coding sequence is TGTGCCAGCAGCTGGCGGTATCCGGGGGTAATGAACACTGAAGCTTTCTTT. It translates to CASSWRYPGVMNTEAFF. V and J are TRBV5-6 and TRBJ1-1; tentatively, D is TRBD1 (5 bases). Trimming shortened V by 3 bases and J by 0 bases, and 18 bases separated the two germline ends. The CDR3 is 17 amino acids. From germline, CDR1 is SGHDT and CDR2 YYEEEE.

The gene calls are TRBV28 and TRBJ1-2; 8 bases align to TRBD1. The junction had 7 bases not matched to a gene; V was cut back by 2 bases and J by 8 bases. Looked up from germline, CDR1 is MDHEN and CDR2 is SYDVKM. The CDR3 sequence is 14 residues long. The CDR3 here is CASSLDQGALGYTF. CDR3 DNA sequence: TGTGCCAGCAGTTTAGATCAGGGGGCGCTCGGCTACACCTTC.

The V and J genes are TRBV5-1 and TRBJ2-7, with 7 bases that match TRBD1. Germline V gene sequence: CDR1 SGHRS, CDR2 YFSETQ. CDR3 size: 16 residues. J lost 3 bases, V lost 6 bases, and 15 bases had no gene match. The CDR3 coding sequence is TGCGCCAGCACCTATTCACCGGGACAGCCTCACTACGAGCAGTACTTC. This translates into CASTYSPGQPHYEQYF. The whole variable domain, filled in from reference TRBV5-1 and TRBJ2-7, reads KAGVTQTPRYLIKTRGQQVTLSCSPISGHRSVSWYQQTPGQGLQFLFEYFSETQRNKGNFPGRFSGRQFSNSRSEMNVSTLELGDSALYLCASTYSPGQPHYEQYFGPGTRLTVT.

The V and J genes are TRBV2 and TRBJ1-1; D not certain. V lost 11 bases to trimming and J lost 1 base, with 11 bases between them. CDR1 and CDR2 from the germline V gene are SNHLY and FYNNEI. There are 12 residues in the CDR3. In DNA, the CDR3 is TGTGCCTATCCGGTGAAGAACACTGAAGCTTTCTTT. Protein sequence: CAYPVKNTEAFF.

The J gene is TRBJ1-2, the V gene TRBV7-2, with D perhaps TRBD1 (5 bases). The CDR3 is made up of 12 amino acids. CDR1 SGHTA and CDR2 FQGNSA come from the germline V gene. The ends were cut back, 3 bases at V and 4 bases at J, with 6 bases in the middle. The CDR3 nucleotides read TGTGCCAGCAGCTTCGACAGCTATGGCTACACCTTC. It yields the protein CASSFDSYGYTF.

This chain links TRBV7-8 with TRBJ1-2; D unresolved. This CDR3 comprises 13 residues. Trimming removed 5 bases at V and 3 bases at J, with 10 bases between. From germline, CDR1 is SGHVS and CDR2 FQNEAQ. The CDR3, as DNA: TGTGCCAGCAGCCTCGGGTCGGACTATGGCTACACCTTC. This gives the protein CASSLGSDYGYTF.

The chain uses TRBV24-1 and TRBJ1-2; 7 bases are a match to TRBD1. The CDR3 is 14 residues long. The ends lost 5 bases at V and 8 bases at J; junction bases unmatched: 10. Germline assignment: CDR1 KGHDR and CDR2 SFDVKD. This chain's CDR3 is CATSAADRESGYTF. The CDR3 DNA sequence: TGTGCCACCAGTGCCGCCGACAGGGAGAGCGGCTACACCTTC.

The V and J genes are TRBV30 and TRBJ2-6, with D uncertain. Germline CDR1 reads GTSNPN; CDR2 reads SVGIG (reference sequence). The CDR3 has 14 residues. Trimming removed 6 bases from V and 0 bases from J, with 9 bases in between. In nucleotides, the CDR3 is TGTGCCTGTTTGGCCGACTCTGGGGCCAACGTCCTGACTTTC. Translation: CACLADSGANVLTF.

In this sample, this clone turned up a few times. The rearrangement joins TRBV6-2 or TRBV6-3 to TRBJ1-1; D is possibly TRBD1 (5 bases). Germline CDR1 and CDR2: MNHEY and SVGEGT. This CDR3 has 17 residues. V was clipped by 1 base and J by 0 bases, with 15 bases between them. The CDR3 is CASSYFLRRGMNTEAFF. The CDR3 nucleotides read TGTGCCAGCAGTTACTTCCTTCGGAGGGGCATGAACACTGAAGCTTTCTTT.

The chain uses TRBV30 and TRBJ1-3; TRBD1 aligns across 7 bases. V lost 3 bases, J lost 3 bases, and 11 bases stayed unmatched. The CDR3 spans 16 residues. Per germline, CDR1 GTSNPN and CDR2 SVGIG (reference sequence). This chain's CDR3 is CAWRERRGPVGNTIYF. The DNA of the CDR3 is TGTGCCTGGAGAGAGCGGAGGGGGCCCGTTGGAAACACCATATATTTT.

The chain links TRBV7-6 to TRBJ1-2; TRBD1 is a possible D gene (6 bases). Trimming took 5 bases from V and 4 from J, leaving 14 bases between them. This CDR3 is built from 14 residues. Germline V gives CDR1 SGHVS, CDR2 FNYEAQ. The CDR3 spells CASSLQDSPYGYTF. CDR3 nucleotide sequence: TGTGCCAGCAGCCTACAGGACAGTCCCTATGGCTACACCTTC.

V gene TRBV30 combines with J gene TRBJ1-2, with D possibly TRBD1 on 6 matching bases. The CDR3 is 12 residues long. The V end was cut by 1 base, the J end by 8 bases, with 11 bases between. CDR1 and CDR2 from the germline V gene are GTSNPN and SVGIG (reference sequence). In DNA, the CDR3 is TGTGCCTGGAGTGAAACAGGGCGAGGCTACACCTTC. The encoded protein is CAWSETGRGYTF.